This is a list of T cell receptor beta chains from one sample in a study of regulatory T cells in long-lasting Graves disease. From the multiplex PCR reads, TCRdb called clonotypes with MiXCR, one entry per CDR3 protein. In the table there are over 400,000 distinct CDR3 sequences, 14% of which are singletons. These same data were also listed under a study on T cells in Graves' hyperthyroidism and ophthalmopathy.

Source: peripheral blood mononuclear cells (PBMCs), taken at new diagnosis, from a patient treated with antithyroid drugs. The receptors originated from a woman in her forties or fifties with Graves disease. CDR3s include the opening cysteine and the closing phenylalanine or tryptophan. D genes are given only for firm matches. A row's size may be missing; if present it is once, few, many or a size class.

clone_size	v_call	j_call	d_call	cdr3_nt	cdr3_aa
many	TRBV3-1	TRBJ2-5	TRBD2	TGTGCCAGCAGCCATGTTTTTGCGGGAGCACAAGAGACCCAGTACTTC	CASSHVFAGAQETQYF
many	TRBV29-1	TRBJ2-1	.	TGCAGCGTTGTGCGGCAGGGGGGCAATGAGCAGTTCTTC	CSVVRQGGNEQFF
few	TRBV9	TRBJ2-3	.	TGTGCCAGCAGCGTAGGTGTAGGGGGGGCAGATACGCAGTATTTT	CASSVGVGGADTQYF
many	TRBV5-1	TRBJ1-1	.	TGCGCCAGCAGCACACCCCGGACGGAGAACACTGAAGCTTTCTTT	CASSTPRTENTEAFF
many	TRBV3-1	TRBJ2-2	.	TGTGCCAGCAGCCAAGTAGGGAACACCGGGGAGCTGTTTTTT	CASSQVGNTGELFF
many	TRBV6-2/TRBV6-3	TRBJ2-7	TRBD2	TGTGCCAGCAGCCCCCGACTAGCGGGAGGTTCCTACGAGCAGTACTTC	CASSPRLAGGSYEQYF
.	TRBV10-2	TRBJ1-5	.	TGCGCCAGCAGCCGACAGGTCGCGCAGCCCCAGCATTTT	CASSRQVAQPQHF
.	TRBV28	TRBJ2-7	TRBD2	TGTGCCAACAGGTCCTCCGGGACTAGCGGCTCCTACGAGCAGTACTTC	CANRSSGTSGSYEQYF
.	TRBV9	TRBJ2-3	.	TGTGCCAGCAGCGTTGCCGGGAGTTGGACAGATACGCAGTATTTT	CASSVAGSWTDTQYF
few	TRBV27	TRBJ1-2	.	.	CASPEDALCTSVPASDHGYTF
many	TRBV28	TRBJ2-7	TRBD2	TGTGCCAGCAGTTTGCCGATAGGCGGGAGTGGTTACGAGCAGTACTTC	CASSLPIGGSGYEQYF
many	TRBV2	TRBJ1-3	.	TGTGCCAGCAAGAAAGGACAGCGTAGCTCTGGAAACACCATATATTTT	CASKKGQRSSGNTIYF
.	TRBV30	TRBJ2-5	.	TGTGCCTGGAGAAGGTTCGGGCGAAAAGAGACCCAGTACTTC	CAWRRFGRKETQYF
.	TRBV5-1	TRBJ2-1	TRBD2	TGCGCCAGCAGCGACGGACTAGCGGGAGCAAATGAGCAGTTCTTC	CASSDGLAGANEQFF
few	TRBV5-1	TRBJ2-1	.	TGCGCCAGCAGCAGGGACACTAACTCCTACAATGAGCAGTTCTTC	CASSRDTNSYNEQFF
many	TRBV6-2/TRBV6-3	TRBJ2-1	TRBD2	TGTGCCAGCAGTTACGGGGTCACTAGCGCCTCCAGAGAGCAGTTCTTC	CASSYGVTSASREQFF
many	TRBV28	TRBJ2-1	TRBD2	TGTGCCAGCAGGGAAGGACTAGCTATGTCCTACAATGAGCAGTTCTTC	CASREGLAMSYNEQFF
many	TRBV11-2	TRBJ1-1	.	TGCGCCAGCAGCTTGCCTGGGGAGTGGGACACTGAAGCTTTCTTT	CASSLPGEWDTEAFF
many	TRBV28	TRBJ2-7	.	TGTGCCAGCAGCTTCCTTTACGAGCAGTACTTC	CASSFLYEQYF
many	TRBV20-1	TRBJ2-7	TRBD2	TGCAGTGCCCCATATGGCGGGAGTATCAGCTACGAGCAGTACTTC	CSAPYGGSISYEQYF
many	TRBV11-2	TRBJ2-1	.	TGTGCCAGCAGCTTAGCGCGGAGAAGGTCCTACAATGAGCAGTTCTTC	CASSLARRRSYNEQFF
many	TRBV6-2/TRBV6-3	TRBJ1-3	.	TGTGCCAGCAGGACCGGGTCCGGCGGAAACACCATATATTTT	CASRTGSGGNTIYF
.	TRBV19	TRBJ2-3	.	TGTGCCAGTAGTATTCTAGGGGCGGGAACAGATCGAGATACGCAGTATTTT	CASSILGAGTDRDTQYF